A selection of T cell receptor beta chains follows, all from one sample in a study of lymphopenia after photon versus proton radiotherapy. The data were produced by immunoSEQ multiplex PCR, yet TCRdb's version contains in-frame clones alone and is incomplete. The data hold roughly 12,000 clones, with 88% observed a single time. Sequenced here: peripheral blood, sampled from a patient treated with photon-based radiotherapy. These receptors were collected from a man aged 55 to 70 with pancreatic cancer. CDR3s include the opening cysteine and the closing phenylalanine or tryptophan. A D gene is named only where the DNA matches it firmly. Part of the rows lack a size; the others show once, few, many or a class for expanded clones.

cdr3_nt,cdr3_aa,d_call,clone_size,v_call,j_call
TGTGCCAGCAGCGTCGGACAGAAGAAGGGCTACACCTTC,CASSVGQKKGYTF,NA,NA,TRBV9,TRBJ1-2
TGTGCCAGCATCTTATCGACAGGGGATGGCTACACCTTC,CASILSTGDGYTF,TRBD1,NA,TRBV6-1,TRBJ1-2
TGTGCCAGCAGTTTCCTGGACAGGGTGAAGGGCGGGGAGCTGTTTTTT,CASSFLDRVKGGELFF,TRBD1,NA,TRBV27,TRBJ2-2
TGTGCCAGCAGCCCAGGGGGGGCTCAGCCCCAGCATTTT,CASSPGGAQPQHF,TRBD1,NA,TRBV7-9,TRBJ1-5
TGTGCCAGCAGCCGGACAGGGACAGGCACCGGGGAGCTGTTTTTT,CASSRTGTGTGELFF,TRBD1,few,TRBV7-7,TRBJ2-2
TGTGCCAGCAGTGCCGGCTATGGCTACACCTTC,CASSAGYGYTF,NA,NA,TRBV27,TRBJ1-2
TGTGCCAGCAGCGTAGGTGGCGGTCAGGCTGGAGATACGCAGTATTTT,CASSVGGGQAGDTQYF,NA,NA,TRBV9,TRBJ2-3
TGTGCCAGCAGTAAACAGGGGGACACTGAAGCTTTCTTT,CASSKQGDTEAFF,TRBD1,once,TRBV6-1,TRBJ1-1
TGTGCCAGCACCCCGGGACAGATTACGTTCTACGAGCAGTACTTC,CASTPGQITFYEQYF,TRBD1,NA,TRBV6-1,TRBJ2-7
TGCAGCGTTGAAGCCCCCGCCGTCCACAATGAGCAGTTCTTC,CSVEAPAVHNEQFF,NA,NA,TRBV29-1,TRBJ2-1